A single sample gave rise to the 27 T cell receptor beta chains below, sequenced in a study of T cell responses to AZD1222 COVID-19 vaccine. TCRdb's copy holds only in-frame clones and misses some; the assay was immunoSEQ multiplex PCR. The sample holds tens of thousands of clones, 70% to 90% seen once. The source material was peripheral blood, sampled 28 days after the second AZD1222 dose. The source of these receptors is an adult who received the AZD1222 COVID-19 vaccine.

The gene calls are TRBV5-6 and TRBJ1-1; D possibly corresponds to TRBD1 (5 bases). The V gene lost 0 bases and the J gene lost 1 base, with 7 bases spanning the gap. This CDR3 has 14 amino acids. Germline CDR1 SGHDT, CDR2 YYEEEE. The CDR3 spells CASSLGTGNTEAFF. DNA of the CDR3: TGTGCCAGCAGCTTGGGTACAGGGAACACTGAAGCTTTCTTT.

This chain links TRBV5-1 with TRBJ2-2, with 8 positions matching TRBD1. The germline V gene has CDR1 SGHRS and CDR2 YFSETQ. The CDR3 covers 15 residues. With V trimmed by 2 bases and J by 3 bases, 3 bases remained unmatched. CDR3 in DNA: TGCGCCAGCAGCTTTCAGGGGGCAGACACCGGGGAGCTGTTTTTT. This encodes CASSFQGADTGELFF.

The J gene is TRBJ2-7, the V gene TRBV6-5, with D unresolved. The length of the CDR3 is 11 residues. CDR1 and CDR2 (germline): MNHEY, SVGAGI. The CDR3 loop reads CAPKPRLKEYF. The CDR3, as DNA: TGTGCTCCTAAACCGAGGCTCAAGGAGTACTTC.

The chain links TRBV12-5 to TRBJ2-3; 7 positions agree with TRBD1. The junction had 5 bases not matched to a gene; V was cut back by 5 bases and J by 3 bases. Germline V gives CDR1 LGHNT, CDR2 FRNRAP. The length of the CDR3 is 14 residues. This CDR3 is CASGPLTGTDTQYF. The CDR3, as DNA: TGTGCTAGTGGTCCCCTGACAGGGACAGATACGCAGTATTTT. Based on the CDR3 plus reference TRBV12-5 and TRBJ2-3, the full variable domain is DARVTQTPRHKVTEMGQEVTMRCQPILGHNTVFWYRQTMMQGLELLAYFRNRAPLDDSGMPKDRFSAEMPDATLATLKIQPSEPRDSAVYFCASGPLTGTDTQYFGPGTRLTVL.

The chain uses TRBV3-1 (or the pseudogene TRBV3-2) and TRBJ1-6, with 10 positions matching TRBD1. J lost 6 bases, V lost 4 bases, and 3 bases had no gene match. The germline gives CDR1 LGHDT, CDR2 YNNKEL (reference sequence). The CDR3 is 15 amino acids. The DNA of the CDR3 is TGTGCCAGCAGCCCAGGGACAGGGGCTAATTCACCCCTCCACTTT. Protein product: CASSPGTGANSPLHF.

CDR3 region: CATSRDRARQGREAFF. The DNA of the CDR3 is TGTGCCACCAGCAGAGATCGGGCCCGCCAGGGGAGGGAAGCTTTCTTT. The V call is TRBV15, the J call TRBJ1-1; D is possibly TRBD1 (6 bases). The CDR3 contains 16 residues. CDR1 is LNHNV and CDR2 is YYDKDF in the germline V gene (reference sequence). Trimming pared 0 bases from V and 8 bases from J, leaving 19 bases between.

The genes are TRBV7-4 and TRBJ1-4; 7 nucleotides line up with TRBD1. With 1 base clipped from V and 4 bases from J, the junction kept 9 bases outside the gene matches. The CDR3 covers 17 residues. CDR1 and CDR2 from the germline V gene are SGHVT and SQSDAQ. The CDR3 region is CASSLGTRQGINEKLFF. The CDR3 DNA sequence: TGTGCCAGCAGCTTAGGCACCAGACAGGGAATTAATGAAAAACTGTTTTTT.

The CDR3 spells CASSQGSARGNTEAFF. The CDR3 coding sequence is TGCGCCAGCAGCCAAGGGTCTGCTCGGGGGAACACTGAAGCTTTCTTT. J is TRBJ1-1 and V is TRBV4-3, with D uncertain. Germline V gives CDR1 LGHNA, CDR2 YSLEER. Trimming took off 1 base at V and 1 base at J, with 13 bases between the two ends. The CDR3 is 16 residues long.

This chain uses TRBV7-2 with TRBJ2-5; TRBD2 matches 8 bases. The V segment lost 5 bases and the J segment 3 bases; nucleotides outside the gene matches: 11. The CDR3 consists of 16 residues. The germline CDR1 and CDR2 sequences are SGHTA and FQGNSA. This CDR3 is CASSPREGRIKETQYF. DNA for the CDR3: TGTGCCAGCAGCCCCCGGGAGGGCAGAATAAAAGAGACCCAGTACTTC.

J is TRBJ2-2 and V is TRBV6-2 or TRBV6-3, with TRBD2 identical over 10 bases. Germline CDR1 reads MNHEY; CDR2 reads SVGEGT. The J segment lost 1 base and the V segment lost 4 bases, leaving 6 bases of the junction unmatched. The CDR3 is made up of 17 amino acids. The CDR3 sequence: CASSSAGLAENTGELFF. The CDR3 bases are TGTGCCAGCAGTTCCGCCGGACTAGCGGAGAACACCGGGGAGCTGTTTTTT.

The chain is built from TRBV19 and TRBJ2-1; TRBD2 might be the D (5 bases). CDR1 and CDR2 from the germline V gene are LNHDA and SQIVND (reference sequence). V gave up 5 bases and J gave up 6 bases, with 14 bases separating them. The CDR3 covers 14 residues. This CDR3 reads CASSYGVLLNEQFF. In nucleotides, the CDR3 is TGTGCCAGTAGTTACGGGGTACTCCTCAATGAGCAGTTCTTC.

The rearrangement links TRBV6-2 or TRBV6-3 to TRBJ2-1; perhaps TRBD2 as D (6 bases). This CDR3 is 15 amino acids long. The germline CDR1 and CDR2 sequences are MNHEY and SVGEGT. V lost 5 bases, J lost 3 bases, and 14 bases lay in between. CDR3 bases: TGTGCCAGCAGTAATAATGCGGGGTTCTACAATGAGCAGTTCTTC. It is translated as CASSNNAGFYNEQFF.

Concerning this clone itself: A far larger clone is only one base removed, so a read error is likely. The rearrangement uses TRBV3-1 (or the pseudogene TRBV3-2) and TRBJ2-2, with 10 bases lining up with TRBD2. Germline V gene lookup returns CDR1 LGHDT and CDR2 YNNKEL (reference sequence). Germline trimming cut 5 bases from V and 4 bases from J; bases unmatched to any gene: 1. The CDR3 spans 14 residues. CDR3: CASSRLAGTGELFF. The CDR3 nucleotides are TGTGCCAGCAGCAGACTAGCGGGCACCGGGGAGCTGTTTTTT.

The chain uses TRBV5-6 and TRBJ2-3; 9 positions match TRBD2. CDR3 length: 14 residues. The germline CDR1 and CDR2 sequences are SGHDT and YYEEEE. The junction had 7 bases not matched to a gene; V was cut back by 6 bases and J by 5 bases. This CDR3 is CASIPRGGIDTQYF. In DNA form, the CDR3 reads TGTGCCAGCATCCCGCGGGGGGGGATAGATACGCAGTATTTT.

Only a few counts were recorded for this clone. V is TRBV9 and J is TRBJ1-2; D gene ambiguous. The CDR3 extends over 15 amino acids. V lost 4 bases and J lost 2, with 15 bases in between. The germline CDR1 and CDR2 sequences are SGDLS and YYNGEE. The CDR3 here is CASSPDIAKNYGYTF. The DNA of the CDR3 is TGTGCCAGCAGCCCCGATATAGCTAAGAACTATGGCTACACCTTC.

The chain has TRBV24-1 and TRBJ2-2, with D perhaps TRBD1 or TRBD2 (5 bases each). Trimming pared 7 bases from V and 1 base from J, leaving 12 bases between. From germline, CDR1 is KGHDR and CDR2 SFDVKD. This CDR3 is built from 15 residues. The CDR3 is CATRGTGRNTGELFF. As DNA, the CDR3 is TGTGCCACCAGGGGGACGGGTCGGAACACCGGGGAGCTGTTTTTT.

In nucleotides, the CDR3 is TGTGCCAGCAGCTTGGCTCGGGGTCCGTACGAGCAGTACGTC. Protein product: CASSLARGPYEQYV. The genes are TRBV5-5 and TRBJ2-7, with D tentatively TRBD2 (5 bases). The length of the CDR3 is 14 residues. V was cut by 0 bases and J by 4 bases, with 11 bases left in between. Per germline, CDR1 SGHKS and CDR2 YYEKEE (reference sequence).

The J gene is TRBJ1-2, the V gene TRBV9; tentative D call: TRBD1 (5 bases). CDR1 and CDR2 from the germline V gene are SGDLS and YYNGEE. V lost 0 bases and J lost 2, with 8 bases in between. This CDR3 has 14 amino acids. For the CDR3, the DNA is TGTGCCAGCAGCGTAGCAGGGCTCAACTATGGCTACACCTTC. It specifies CASSVAGLNYGYTF. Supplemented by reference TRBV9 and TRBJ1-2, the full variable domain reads DSGVTQTPKHLITATGQRVTLRCSPRSGDLSVYWYQQSLDQGLQFLIQYYNGEERAKGNILERFSAQQFPDLHSELNLSSLELGDSALYFCASSVAGLNYGYTFGSGTRLTVV.

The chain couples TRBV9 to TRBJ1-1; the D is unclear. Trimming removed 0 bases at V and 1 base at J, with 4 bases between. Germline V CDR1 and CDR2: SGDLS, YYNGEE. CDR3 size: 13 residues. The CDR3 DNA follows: TGTGCCAGCAGCGTAGCTAAGAACACTGAAGCTTTCTTT. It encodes CASSVAKNTEAFF.

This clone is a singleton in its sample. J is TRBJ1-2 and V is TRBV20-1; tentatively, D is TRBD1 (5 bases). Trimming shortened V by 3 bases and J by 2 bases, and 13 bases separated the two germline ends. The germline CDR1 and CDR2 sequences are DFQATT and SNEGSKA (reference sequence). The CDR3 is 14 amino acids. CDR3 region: CSASPGLTNYGYTF. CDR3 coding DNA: TGCAGTGCTAGTCCAGGGCTTACGAACTATGGCTACACCTTC.

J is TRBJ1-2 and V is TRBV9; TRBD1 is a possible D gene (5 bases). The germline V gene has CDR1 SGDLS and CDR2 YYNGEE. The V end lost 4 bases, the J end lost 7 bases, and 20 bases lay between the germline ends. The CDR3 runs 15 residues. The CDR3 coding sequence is TGTGCCAGCAGCACCTTGGGGACGGGGTCGACTGGCTACACCTTC. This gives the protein CASSTLGTGSTGYTF.

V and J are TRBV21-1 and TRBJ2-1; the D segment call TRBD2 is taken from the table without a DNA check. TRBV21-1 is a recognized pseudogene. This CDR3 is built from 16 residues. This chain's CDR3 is CASSKSGGSSYNEQFF. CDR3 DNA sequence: TGTGCCAGCAGCAAATCCGGCGGGAGCTCCTACAATGAGCAGTTCTTC.

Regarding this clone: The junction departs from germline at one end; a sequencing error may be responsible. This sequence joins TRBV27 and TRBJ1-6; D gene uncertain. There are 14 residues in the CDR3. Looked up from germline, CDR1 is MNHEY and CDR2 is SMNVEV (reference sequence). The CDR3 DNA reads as TGTGCCAGCAGGTCTAACTCCGATAATTCACCCCTCCACTTT. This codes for CASRSNSDNSPLHF.

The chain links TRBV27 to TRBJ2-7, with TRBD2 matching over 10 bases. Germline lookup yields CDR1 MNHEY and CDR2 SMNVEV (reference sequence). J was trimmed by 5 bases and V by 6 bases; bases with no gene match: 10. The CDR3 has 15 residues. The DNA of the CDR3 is TGTGCCAGCAGGCTCCTGGCTAGCGGGAGTCACGAGCAGTACTTC. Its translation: CASRLLASGSHEQYF.

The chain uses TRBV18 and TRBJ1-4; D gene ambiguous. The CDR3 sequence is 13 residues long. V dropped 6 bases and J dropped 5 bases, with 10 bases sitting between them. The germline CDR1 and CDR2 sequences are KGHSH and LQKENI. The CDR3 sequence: CASSSQSNEKLFF. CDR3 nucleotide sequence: TGTGCCAGCTCCTCCCAATCGAATGAAAAACTGTTTTTT.

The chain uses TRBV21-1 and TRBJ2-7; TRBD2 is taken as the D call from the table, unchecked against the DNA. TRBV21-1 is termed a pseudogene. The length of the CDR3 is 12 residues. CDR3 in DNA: TGTGCCAGCAGGCCGAGGTTTTACGAGCAGTACGTC. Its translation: CASRPRFYEQYV.

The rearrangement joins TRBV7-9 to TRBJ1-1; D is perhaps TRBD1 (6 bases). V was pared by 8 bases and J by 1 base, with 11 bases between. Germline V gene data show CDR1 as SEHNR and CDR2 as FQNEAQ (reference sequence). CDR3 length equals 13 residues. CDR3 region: CASQLGANTEAFF. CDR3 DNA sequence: TGTGCCAGCCAGCTGGGGGCGAACACTGAAGCTTTCTTT.